This is a list of T cell receptor beta chains from one sample in a study of identifying expanded T cells in peripheral blood. TCRdb's table, derived via immunoSEQ multiplex PCR, lists solely in-frame clones and lacks some. The sample consists of 75,000 to 95,000 clones, around 83% of them appearing once. The specimen sequenced was blood. These receptor sequences come from a person aged 18-70 years in good health. Both conserved end residues are part of each CDR3. A D gene is named only where the DNA matches it firmly. Only part of the rows carry a size: once, few, many, or a class if the clone is expanded.

.	.	TRBV4-3	TRBJ2-5	TGCGCCAGCAGCCAGGGGGGGACATCCCAAGAGACCCAGTACTTC	CASSQGGTSQETQYF
few	.	TRBV4-3	TRBJ1-1	TGCGCCAGCAGCCAAGATCTCGCCAGGCTCACTGAAGCTTTCTTT	CASSQDLARLTEAFF
once	.	TRBV7-9	TRBJ2-5	TGTGCCTCTCGGGGTTACTGGGAGACCCAGTACTTC	CASRGYWETQYF
.	.	TRBV6-5	TRBJ1-5	TGTGCCAGCACTCGCAGCAATCAGCCCCAGCATTTT	CASTRSNQPQHF
.	.	TRBV6-5	TRBJ1-2	TGTGCCAGCAGTTACTCGGGGTCCAGCCCCTATGGCTACACCTTC	CASSYSGSSPYGYTF
.	TRBD1	TRBV7-9	TRBJ2-2	TGTGCCAGCAGCCCATACAGGGGAAAGGCCGGGGAGCTGTTTTTT	CASSPYRGKAGELFF
.	.	TRBV7-8	TRBJ1-5	TGTGCCAGCAGCTATGCAAGCCAGCCCCAGCATTTT	CASSYASQPQHF
.	.	TRBV5-6	TRBJ2-1	TGTGCCAGCAGCTTGGGGGGTTGGATATACAATGAGCAGTTCTTC	CASSLGGWIYNEQFF
.	.	TRBV2	TRBJ1-5	TGTGCCAGCAGTGAGGGGGATAGCAATCAGCCCCAGCATTTT	CASSEGDSNQPQHF
.	.	TRBV11-2	TRBJ1-4	TGTGCCAGCAGCTTAAACTCGGGAGGGACGAATGAAAACCTGTTTTTT	CASSLNSGGTNENLFF
.	.	TRBV7-8	TRBJ1-1	TGTGCCAGCAGCTTAGGGCGCAGGATGGGCACTGAAGCTTTCTTT	CASSLGRRMGTEAFF
.	.	TRBV19	TRBJ1-1	TGTGCCAGTAGTATCGCTACGGCGAACACTGAAGCTTTCTTT	CASSIATANTEAFF
.	.	TRBV5-1	TRBJ1-2	TGCGCCAGCAGCCCACGAATCCCGACAGCCCCTGATGGCTACACCTTC	CASSPRIPTAPDGYTF
.	.	TRBV6-1	TRBJ1-3	TGTGCCAGCAGTGAAGGACAGTTTAGCCCAAACACCATATATTTT	CASSEGQFSPNTIYF
.	.	TRBV6-5	TRBJ1-1	TGTGCCAGCAGTTTTCAGGGGATAGTCACTGAAGCTTTCTTT	CASSFQGIVTEAFF
.	.	TRBV25-1	TRBJ1-2	TGTGCCAGCAGTGGGCAGGGGCTTGGCTACACCTTC	CASSGQGLGYTF
.	TRBD1	TRBV12-5	TRBJ2-2	TGTGCTAGTGGTTCCGAAACCCTTGACAGGGGGAATCAGTATTCTACCGGGGAGCTGTTTTTT	CASGSETLDRGNQYSTGELFF
.	.	TRBV6-1	TRBJ2-5	TGTGCCAGCAGTGAACTGGGCTACTCTCAAGAGACCCAGTACTTC	CASSELGYSQETQYF
once	.	TRBV10-3	TRBJ2-1	TGTGCCATCAGTGATTTGGGAAATCATGAGCAGTTCTTC	CAISDLGNHEQFF
.	.	TRBV7-2	TRBJ1-6	TGTGCCAGCAGCTTGGGTCTAGCCTATAATTCACCCCTCCACTTT	CASSLGLAYNSPLHF
.	.	TRBV5-1	TRBJ1-6	TGCGCCAGCAGCTTGGCCGTCTCGGGAGGGAATTCACCCCTCCACTTT	CASSLAVSGGNSPLHF
.	.	TRBV10-2	TRBJ2-7	TGCGCCAGCAGTGAGTCGACAGGCCACTACGAGCAGTACTTC	CASSESTGHYEQYF
.	.	TRBV2	TRBJ1-3	TGTGCCAGCAGTGTACAGGGCCCTAGCTCTGGAAACACCATATATTTT	CASSVQGPSSGNTIYF
.	.	TRBV11-2	TRBJ2-5	TGTGCCAGCAGCTTATTGGGGCGGAGGGGTGGTCTGCAAGAGACCCAGTACTTC	CASSLLGRRGGLQETQYF
.	.	TRBV7-2	TRBJ1-3	TGTGCCAGCAGCTTAATTTCCCGAGGCGGCACCATATATTTT	CASSLISRGGTIYF
.	TRBD2	TRBV4-1	TRBJ2-5	TGCGCCAGCAGCCAAGGACTAGCGTCTTTTGAGACCCAGTACTTC	CASSQGLASFETQYF
.	.	TRBV7-2	TRBJ1-3	TGTGCCAGCAGCTTAGGGAGGCAAGGCGGCACCATATATTTT	CASSLGRQGGTIYF
.	.	TRBV7-2	TRBJ2-1	TGTGCCAGCAGCGCCGGGACTTCATTGGGAAATGAGCAGTTCTTC	CASSAGTSLGNEQFF
.	TRBD1	TRBV6-5	TRBJ2-7	TGTGCCAGCAGTTTTTCAGGGGGAGCAAGCTCCTACGAGCAGTACTTC	CASSFSGGASSYEQYF
.	.	TRBV30	TRBJ1-6	TGTGCCTGGAGTGAGATCTATAATTCACCCCTCCACTTT	CAWSEIYNSPLHF
.	TRBD1	TRBV11-3	TRBJ1-1	TGTGCCAGCAGTCCTTCGCGTCAGGGGGCAGCTTTCTTT	CASSPSRQGAAFF
.	TRBD1	TRBV5-4	TRBJ2-7	TGTGCCAGCAGCTTGGTAGGCAGGGGGCGAAAGCGCTACGAGCAGTACTTC	CASSLVGRGRKRYEQYF
.	TRBD1	TRBV19	TRBJ1-5	TGTGCCACCACACCGGGACAGGAGGAGCAGCCCCAGCATTTT	CATTPGQEEQPQHF
.	TRBD1	TRBV7-2	TRBJ1-5	TGTGCCAGCAGCTTAGTTGGGACAGGGGGCCTCCGGGGCCCCCAGCATTTT	CASSLVGTGGLRGPQHF
few	.	TRBV5-1	TRBJ2-3	TGCGCCAGCAGCTTGTCTTGGGACCCTGGGACAGATACGCAGTATTTT	CASSLSWDPGTDTQYF
.	.	TRBV5-1	TRBJ1-2	TGCGCCAGCAGCTCGGATTTCTATGGCTACACCTTC	CASSSDFYGYTF
.	.	TRBV2	TRBJ2-1	TGTGCCAGCAGTGAAGGACAGGGAGGCTACAATGAGCAGTTCTTC	CASSEGQGGYNEQFF
.	TRBD1	TRBV11-3	TRBJ2-7	TGTGCCAGCAGCTTAGTGGGGACAGGACGCGGAGAGCAGTACTTC	CASSLVGTGRGEQYF
.	.	TRBV9	TRBJ1-1	TGTGCCAGCGACCCCAACCCACACAGGGACTCGGGGGACACTGAAGCTTTCTTT	CASDPNPHRDSGDTEAFF
once	.	TRBV7-2	TRBJ1-6	TGTGCCAGCAGCCCTTACGACAGGCAGTATAATTCACCCCTCCACTTT	CASSPYDRQYNSPLHF
.	.	TRBV15	TRBJ2-1	TGTGCCACCAGCAGAGATTTTGGAATACGCCAGCAGGGGCAGTTCTTC	CATSRDFGIRQQGQFF
many	.	TRBV5-6	TRBJ1-2	TGTGCCAGCAGCCCTGGGGGGGCGCCTGGCTACACCTTC	CASSPGGAPGYTF
.	TRBD1	TRBV6-1	TRBJ1-5	TGTGCCAGCAGTGGGGGACAGGGGACCACGAGTCAGCCCCAGCATTTT	CASSGGQGTTSQPQHF
.	.	TRBV30	TRBJ1-5	TGTGCCTGGAGTCCTACGGACAATCAGCCCCAGCATTTT	CAWSPTDNQPQHF
.	TRBD1	TRBV6-6	TRBJ1-6	TGTGCCAGCAGTCGAAGTCGGGACAGGAATTCACCCCTCCACTTT	CASSRSRDRNSPLHF
.	.	TRBV6-6	TRBJ1-3	TGTGCCAGCAGCCCAGGAAGGAACGGAAACACCATATATTTT	CASSPGRNGNTIYF
.	.	TRBV5-8	TRBJ2-5	TGTGCCAGCAGCCCGATGAGAATGGAGGAGACCCAGTACTTC	CASSPMRMEETQYF
.	.	TRBV28	TRBJ2-3	TGTGCCAGCTTTCGTTGGGGGAGGGGGACCACAGATACGCAGTATTTT	CASFRWGRGTTDTQYF
.	TRBD1	TRBV2	TRBJ2-7	TGTGCCAGCAGTTCACAGGGGGGAAACTACGAGCAGTACTTC	CASSSQGGNYEQYF
.	.	TRBV10-3	TRBJ1-1	TGTGCCATCAGTGAGTCCCCGGGACGGGAGAACACTGAAGCTTTCTTT	CAISESPGRENTEAFF
.	.	TRBV7-6	TRBJ2-3	TGTGCCAGCAGCTTAGTGGGGGATAGCACAGATACGCAGTATTTT	CASSLVGDSTDTQYF
once	.	TRBV4-3	TRBJ1-2	TGCGCCAGCAGCCAAGATCGGGGCTTCTATGGCTACACCTTC	CASSQDRGFYGYTF
once	.	TRBV11-2	TRBJ2-7	TGTGCCAGCAGCTTAACAGACAACTCCTACGAGCAGTACTTC	CASSLTDNSYEQYF
once	.	TRBV12-5	TRBJ1-3	TGTGCTAGTGGTGCGACGGTATCTGGAAACACCATATATTTT	CASGATVSGNTIYF
.	.	TRBV2	TRBJ2-5	TGTGCCAGCATGGGCGGACAAGAGACCCAGTACTTC	CASMGGQETQYF
.	TRBD1	TRBV27	TRBJ2-1	TGTGCCAGCAGTTTGGTCAGGGGGCAAGGGAATGAGCAGTTCTTC	CASSLVRGQGNEQFF
.	.	TRBV11-2	TRBJ1-4	TGTGCCAGCAGCTTGATCCCCTCAAAAGGGGAAAAACTGTTTTTT	CASSLIPSKGEKLFF